The entry below describes one T cell receptor (beta chain). Its antigen remains unidentified. This CDR3 is built from 15 residues. The germline V and J ends were trimmed by 6 bases and 0 bases, with 12 bases remaining between them. From germline, CDR1 is SGHAT and CDR2 FQDESV (reference sequence). Unique molecular identifiers were in the cDNA, with template-switch universal primer binding. Each CDR3 protein gets one entry after TCRdb re-called the 5' RACE reads with MiXCR. The repertoire includes about 890,000 distinct CDR3 sequences, over 9% of them detected once, and around 1.6% sits in the top ten. This sample is drawn from a study of identical twins. Overall study results and limits: The study found that models underestimated out-of-frame TCR alpha sharing in monozygotic twins. Twin-shared out-of-frame alpha sequences were enriched for low generation probability.

The same sample was also studied in work on yellow fever vaccine responses in identical twins.

Sequenced: PBMCs. This clonotype was obtained from a young woman in good health. This sequence joins TRBV11-1 and TRBJ2-1, with D unclear. Written as DNA, the CDR3 is TGTGCCAGCAGTGACGCGGAGCCCTCCTACAATGAGCAGTTCTTC. Its translation is CASSDAEPSYNEQFF.